This T cell receptor (beta chain) was retrieved from a study of T-cell memory formation after mild COVID-19. MiXCR, run by TCRdb on the 5' RACE reads, gives a single entry per CDR3 protein. The sample holds about 270,000 distinct CDR3 sequences, over 15% seen once. This clonotype appeared a few times. V lost 5 bases to trimming and J lost 1 base, with 14 bases between them. In germline, CDR1 is DFQATT, CDR2 SNEGSKA (reference sequence). The CDR3 runs to 14 residues. The chain recombines TRBV20-1 with TRBJ1-1; tentative D call: TRBD1 (6 bases). The sample was PBMCs or a T cell subset sorted from them (not recorded which). This clonotype was sampled from a man younger than 30 who had mild COVID-19 (a few samples of this study predate the infection). Cell type and time point are not known. This CDR3 reads CSAAHPDRNTEAFF. The DNA of the CDR3 is TGCAGTGCTGCCCACCCGGACAGGAACACTGAAGCTTTCTTT.